Listed below are T cell receptor beta chains from one sample, sequenced in a study of radiotherapy plus CTLA-4 blockade in lung cancer. Measured with immunoSEQ multiplex PCR; TCRdb has only the in-frame clones, and not every one. The sample shows approximately 60,000 clones, approximately 75% of them seen only once. The starting material was peripheral blood, obtained from a patient treated with radiotherapy plus ipilimumab. These receptors came from a human donor with non-small cell lung cancer who had a complete response to radiotherapy plus ipilimumab. CDR3s include the opening cysteine and the closing phenylalanine or tryptophan. D genes are given only for firm matches. Clone size is stated in some rows and not others, as once, few, many or a class when expanded.

v_gene: TRBV10-1
j_gene: TRBJ2-7
abundance: .
d_gene: TRBD2
CDR3aa: CASSEASGGYEQYF
CDR3nt: TGCGCCAGCAGTGAGGCTAGCGGGGGATACGAGCAGTACTTC

v_gene: TRBV7-9
j_gene: TRBJ1-2
abundance: .
d_gene: TRBD1
CDR3aa: CASSHSQDRDLDGYTF
CDR3nt: TGTGCCAGCAGCCATTCCCAAGACAGGGATCTAGATGGCTACACCTTC

v_gene: TRBV19
j_gene: TRBJ1-4
abundance: .
d_gene: .
CDR3aa: CASSAGPNRAEKLFF
CDR3nt: TGTGCCAGTAGTGCCGGACCGAATCGGGCTGAAAAACTGTTTTTT

v_gene: TRBV29-1
j_gene: TRBJ1-1
abundance: .
d_gene: .
CDR3aa: CSAGAAAPNTEAFF
CDR3nt: TGCAGCGCTGGAGCCGCGGCCCCGAACACTGAAGCTTTCTTT

v_gene: TRBV28
j_gene: TRBJ1-4
abundance: few
d_gene: TRBD1
CDR3aa: CASSIGQDNEKLFF
CDR3nt: TGTGCCAGCAGTATCGGACAGGATAATGAAAAACTGTTTTTT

v_gene: TRBV14
j_gene: TRBJ2-3
abundance: .
d_gene: TRBD2
CDR3aa: CASSQDFPRAGALTDTQYF
CDR3nt: TGTGCCAGCAGCCAAGATTTTCCGCGAGCGGGGGCCCTCACAGATACGCAGTATTTT

v_gene: TRBV19
j_gene: TRBJ1-3
abundance: few
d_gene: .
CDR3aa: CASSIGPSGNTIYF
CDR3nt: TGTGCCAGTAGTATAGGACCCTCTGGAAACACCATATATTTT

v_gene: TRBV7-8
j_gene: TRBJ1-5
abundance: once
d_gene: .
CDR3aa: CASSLRRSGGNQPQHF
CDR3nt: TGTGCCAGCAGCTTAAGGAGGTCAGGTGGGAATCAGCCCCAGCATTTT

v_gene: TRBV6-6
j_gene: TRBJ2-3
abundance: once
d_gene: TRBD1
CDR3aa: CASSYSGQSTDTQYF
CDR3nt: TGTGCCAGCAGTTACTCGGGACAGAGTACAGATACGCAGTATTTT

v_gene: TRBV19
j_gene: TRBJ1-5
abundance: .
d_gene: TRBD1
CDR3aa: CASSLSVGKTGSQPQHF
CDR3nt: TGTGCCAGTAGCCTTTCGGTGGGCAAGACAGGGAGTCAGCCCCAGCATTTT

v_gene: TRBV4-3
j_gene: TRBJ1-6
abundance: .
d_gene: TRBD1
CDR3aa: CASSQEGQGSSYNSPLHF
CDR3nt: TGCGCCAGCAGCCAAGAGGGACAGGGGAGCTCCTATAATTCACCCCTCCACTTT

v_gene: TRBV7-2
j_gene: TRBJ2-5
abundance: .
d_gene: TRBD1
CDR3aa: CASETGAETQYF
CDR3nt: TGTGCCAGCGAGACAGGGGCGGAGACCCAGTACTTC

v_gene: TRBV2
j_gene: TRBJ1-5
abundance: .
d_gene: .
CDR3aa: CASNRIHSNQPQHF
CDR3nt: TGTGCCAGCAACAGGATCCATAGCAATCAGCCCCAGCATTTT

v_gene: TRBV7-6
j_gene: TRBJ2-2
abundance: few
d_gene: .
CDR3aa: CASSLAENTGELFF
CDR3nt: TGTGCCAGCAGCTTAGCTGAGAACACCGGGGAGCTGTTTTTT

v_gene: TRBV10-3
j_gene: TRBJ1-1
abundance: once
d_gene: .
CDR3aa: CASFRDSGTEAFF
CDR3nt: TGTGCCAGCTTTCGAGACAGTGGGACTGAAGCTTTCTTT

v_gene: TRBV7-6
j_gene: TRBJ1-5
abundance: .
d_gene: TRBD1
CDR3aa: CASSLEGQGGNQPQHF
CDR3nt: TGTGCCAGCAGCTTAGAGGGACAGGGAGGCAATCAGCCCCAGCATTTT

v_gene: TRBV19
j_gene: TRBJ2-2
abundance: few
d_gene: .
CDR3aa: CASSRENTGELFF
CDR3nt: TGTGCCAGTAGTAGGGAGAACACCGGGGAGCTGTTTTTT

v_gene: TRBV7-2
j_gene: TRBJ1-2
abundance: .
d_gene: .
CDR3aa: CASSLEPRTDYGYTF
CDR3nt: TGTGCCAGCAGCTTAGAGCCTCGGACAGATTATGGCTACACCTTC

v_gene: TRBV9
j_gene: TRBJ2-3
abundance: .
d_gene: .
CDR3aa: CASSVSGDTQYF
CDR3nt: TGTGCCAGCAGCGTTTCCGGAGATACGCAGTATTTT

v_gene: TRBV5-6
j_gene: TRBJ1-5
abundance: .
d_gene: .
CDR3aa: CASSLFRGEGNQPQHF
CDR3nt: TGTGCCAGCAGCTTGTTTAGGGGGGAAGGCAATCAGCCCCAGCATTTT

v_gene: TRBV2
j_gene: TRBJ2-5
abundance: .
d_gene: .
CDR3aa: CASSPGAGEETQYF
CDR3nt: TGTGCCAGCAGTCCTGGAGCAGGGGAAGAGACCCAGTACTTC

v_gene: TRBV5-8
j_gene: TRBJ1-5
abundance: .
d_gene: TRBD1
CDR3aa: CASSISTGAGEQPQHF
CDR3nt: TGTGCCAGCAGCATTTCGACAGGGGCGGGAGAACAGCCCCAGCATTTT

v_gene: TRBV28
j_gene: TRBJ2-5
abundance: .
d_gene: TRBD1
CDR3aa: CASRGQGAGETQYF
CDR3nt: TGTGCCAGCAGGGGACAGGGGGCGGGGGAGACCCAGTACTTC

v_gene: TRBV19
j_gene: TRBJ1-3
abundance: few
d_gene: .
CDR3aa: CASRQGNTIYF
CDR3nt: TGTGCCAGTCGACAGGGAAACACCATATATTTT

v_gene: TRBV27
j_gene: TRBJ2-3
abundance: .
d_gene: TRBD2
CDR3aa: CASSLSRNSGGYGDTQYF
CDR3nt: TGTGCCAGCAGTTTATCGAGAAATAGCGGGGGGTATGGGGATACGCAGTATTTT

v_gene: TRBV7-2
j_gene: TRBJ2-3
abundance: .
d_gene: .
CDR3aa: CASSFGTDLWDTQYF
CDR3nt: TGTGCCAGCAGCTTTGGGACGGACCTTTGGGATACGCAGTATTTT